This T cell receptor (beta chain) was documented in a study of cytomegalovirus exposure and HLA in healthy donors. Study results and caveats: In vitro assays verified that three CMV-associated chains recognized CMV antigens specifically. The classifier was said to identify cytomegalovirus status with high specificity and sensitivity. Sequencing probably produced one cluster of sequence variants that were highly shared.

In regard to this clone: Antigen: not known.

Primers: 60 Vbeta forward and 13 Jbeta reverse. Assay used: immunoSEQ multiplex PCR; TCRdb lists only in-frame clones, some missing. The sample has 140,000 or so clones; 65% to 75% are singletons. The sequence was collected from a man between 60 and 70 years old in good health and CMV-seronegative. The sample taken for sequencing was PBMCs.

CDR3 nucleotides: TGTGCCAGCAGCTTAGTCTCGAGCCAAGAGACCCAGTACTTC. The encoded protein is CASSLVSSQETQYF. This rearrangement joins TRBV11-2 to TRBJ2-5; no definite D call. Germline V gives CDR1 SGHAT, CDR2 FQNNGV. This CDR3 spans 14 amino acids. Trimming cost V 1 base and J 1 base, with 7 bases left between them.